Presented here are 14 T cell receptor beta chains from one specimen sequenced in a study of regulatory T cells in long-lasting Graves disease. Assembly of TCR beta libraries relied on iRepertoire HTBI primers together with Arm-PCR of CDR3 regions. TCRdb itself ran the multiplex PCR reads through MiXCR, one entry per CDR3 protein. Of 250,000 to 300,000 distinct CDR3 sequences listed, approximately 20% are singletons. The time point is: newly diagnosed GD, antithyroid drugs for less than 3 months. PBMC-derived RNA was used for the TCR library. The same sample was also used in a study of T cells in Graves' hyperthyroidism and ophthalmopathy.

The sequencing here drew on peripheral blood mononuclear cells (PBMCs), taken at new diagnosis, from a patient treated with antithyroid drugs. Receptor source: a woman between 25 and 40 years old with Graves disease.

This clonotype was counted only a few times. This chain joins TRBV7-8 and TRBJ1-3; D is unresolved. Trimming left V 3 bases short and J 0 bases short, with 6 bases between. Germline V gives CDR1 SGHVS, CDR2 FQNEAQ. CDR3 length: 14 residues. In DNA, the CDR3 is TGTGCCAGCAGCTTCGGCCGCTCTGGAAACACCATATATTTT. Its translation: CASSFGRSGNTIYF. The entire variable domain, with the rest obtained from reference TRBV7-8 and TRBJ1-3, is as follows: GAGVSQSPRYKVAKRGQDVALRCDPISGHVSLFWYQQALGQGPEFLTYFQNEAQLDKSGLPSDRFFAERPEGSVSTLKIQRTQQEDSAVYLCASSFGRSGNTIYFGEGSWLTVV.

In its sample, this clonotype was seen many times. The chain couples TRBV24-1 to TRBJ1-1; D perhaps matches TRBD1 (6 bases). The CDR3 covers 15 residues. Per germline, CDR1 KGHDR and CDR2 SFDVKD. With 4 bases removed from V and 1 base from J, the gap between germline ends came to 12 bases. CDR3 DNA sequence: TGTGCCACCAGTGAGGCAGGGGAGGAGAACACTGAAGCTTTCTTT. Amino acids: CATSEAGEENTEAFF.

This clonotype has only a few counts. This sequence joins TRBV4-1 and TRBJ1-1; D not certain. Germline V CDR1 and CDR2: MGHRA, YSYEKL. Trimming left V 0 bases short and J 6 bases short, with 8 bases between. CDR3 length: 13 amino acids. CDR3 amino acids: CASSQDYEPEAFF. As DNA, the CDR3 is TGCGCCAGCAGCCAAGATTACGAGCCTGAAGCTTTCTTT.

The chain is built from TRBV18 and TRBJ2-1; TRBD2 agrees at 8 bases. Germline V gene data show CDR1 as KGHSH and CDR2 as LQKENI. The V and J ends lost 6 bases and 8 bases, in that order; junction bases with no gene match: 18. This CDR3 is 17 amino acids long. CDR3 sequence: CASSKGAGVSGTDEQFF. The CDR3, as DNA: TGTGCCAGCTCCAAGGGAGCGGGAGTATCGGGAACTGATGAGCAGTTCTTC.

By frequency in the sample, this clonotype is medium-sized. CDR3 amino acids: CATGGAEAFF. The CDR3 DNA is TGTGCCACTGGGGGAGCTGAAGCTTTCTTT. The chain links TRBV19 to TRBJ1-1, with D possibly TRBD1 on 5 matching bases. Germline lookup yields CDR1 LNHDA and CDR2 SQIVND (reference sequence). The CDR3 contains 10 residues. Deletions cut 10 bases from V and 6 bases from J, with 9 bases between.

Concerning this clonotype: A far larger clone is off by one base, so a read error is likely. The chain combines TRBV7-9 with TRBJ2-7, with D possibly being TRBD2 (5 bases). The germline gives CDR1 SEHNR, CDR2 FQNEAQ (reference sequence). V was pared by 0 bases and J by 7 bases, with 22 bases between. This CDR3 has 17 amino acids. The CDR3 loop reads CASSLAVRGSSYNEQYF. DNA of the CDR3: TGTGCCAGCAGCTTAGCGGTTCGGGGAAGCTCCTACAATGAGCAGTACTTC.

The gene calls are TRBV30 and TRBJ1-1, with no clear D. Trimming left V 2 bases short and J 4 bases short, with 5 bases between. CDR1 is GTSNPN, CDR2 SVGIG, per germline (reference sequence). The CDR3 totals 11 residues. As DNA, the CDR3 is TGTGCCTGGAGTCTGTCCACTGAAGCTTTCTTT. Translation gives CAWSLSTEAFF.

This clonotype was observed at least ten times. At one end, the junction sequence differs from germline, possibly due to a read error. The V call is TRBV12-3 or TRBV12-4, the J call TRBJ2-5; 12 nucleotides match TRBD2. The CDR3 has 17 residues. The CDR3 is CASSLAALAGGVETRYF. CDR3 nucleotides: TGTGCCAGCAGTTTAGCTGCACTAGCGGGGGGCGTTGAGACCCGGTACTTC.

This chain uses TRBV19 with TRBJ2-1; TRBD2 aligns across 7 bases. V dropped 7 bases and J dropped 6; count of bases not matched to a gene: 3. This CDR3 is built from 12 residues. Per the germline V gene, CDR1 is LNHDA and CDR2 is SQIVND (reference sequence). This CDR3 reads CASISGGNEQFF. In nucleotides, the CDR3 is TGTGCCAGTATATCGGGGGGCAATGAGCAGTTCTTC. Together with reference TRBV19 and TRBJ2-1, the CDR3 gives the full variable domain: DGGITQSPKYLFRKEGQNVTLSCEQNLNHDAMYWYRQDPGQGLRLIYYSQIVNDFQKGDIAEGYSVSREKKESFPLTVTSAQKNPTAFYLCASISGGNEQFFGPGTRLTVL.

This clonotype was seen at least ten times. The chain recombines TRBV2 with TRBJ2-1; 7 nucleotides match TRBD1. J was trimmed by 4 bases and V by 10 bases; bases with no gene match: 10. CDR1 is SNHLY and CDR2 is FYNNEI in the germline V gene. The CDR3 loop spans 14 amino acids. CDR3: CATFSGGLYNEQFF. In nucleotides, the CDR3 is TGTGCCACCTTCTCAGGGGGTTTATACAATGAGCAGTTCTTC.

The chain recombines TRBV29-1 with TRBJ1-1; TRBD1 might be the D (5 bases). Germline V gene sequence: CDR1 SQVTM, CDR2 ANQGSEA. This CDR3 spans 12 amino acids. V was cut by 4 bases and J by 7 bases, with 13 bases left in between. The CDR3 is CSVGTSGLEAFF. CDR3 bases: TGCAGCGTTGGGACGTCGGGGCTTGAAGCTTTCTTT.

This clonotype was observed a handful of times. The chain uses TRBV7-9 and TRBJ1-1; D unclear. Germline V gene lookup returns CDR1 SEHNR and CDR2 FQNEAQ (reference sequence). V lost 5 bases and J lost 4, with 8 bases in between. The CDR3 runs to 12 residues. CDR3 DNA sequence: TGTGCCAGCAGCGACATGGGCACTGAAGCTTTCTTT. Its protein is CASSDMGTEAFF.

This clonotype was detected many times. The gene calls are TRBV6-1 and TRBJ1-1; D is unclear. Trimming removed 5 bases from V and 3 bases from J, with 10 bases in between. CDR3 length: 13 amino acids. Germline V CDR1 and CDR2: MNHNS, SASEGT. CDR3 protein: CASSLQHDTEAFF. The CDR3 DNA sequence: TGTGCCAGCAGTCTACAACACGACACTGAAGCTTTCTTT.

This clonotype was seen at least ten times. The CDR3 DNA follows: TGTGCCAGCAATAAAGGACAGGGGATTTCACCCCTCCACTTT. Translation gives CASNKGQGISPLHF. The chain has TRBV12-3 or TRBV12-4 and TRBJ1-6, with 9 bases identical to TRBD1. CDR3 size: 14 residues. V lost 7 bases, J lost 9 bases, and 7 bases stayed unmatched.